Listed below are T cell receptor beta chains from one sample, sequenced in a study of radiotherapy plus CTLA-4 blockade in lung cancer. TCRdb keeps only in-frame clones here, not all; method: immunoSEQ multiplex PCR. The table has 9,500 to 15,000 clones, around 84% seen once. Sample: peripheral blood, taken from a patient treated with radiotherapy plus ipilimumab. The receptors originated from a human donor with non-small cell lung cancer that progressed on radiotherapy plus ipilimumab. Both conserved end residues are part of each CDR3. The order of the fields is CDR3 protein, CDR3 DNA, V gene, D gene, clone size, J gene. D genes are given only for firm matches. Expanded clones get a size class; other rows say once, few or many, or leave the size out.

CDR3: CASSSLAGGVNEQFF
DNA: TGTGCCAGCAGCTCCCTAGCGGGGGGTGTCAATGAGCAGTTCTTC
V: TRBV7-6
D: TRBD2
size: .
J: TRBJ2-1

CDR3: CASSHGIPKSSYNEQFF
DNA: TGCGCCAGCAGCCATGGTATCCCCAAGAGCTCCTACAATGAGCAGTTCTTC
V: TRBV4-1
D: .
size: .
J: TRBJ2-1

CDR3: CASSVGKGTYEQYF
DNA: TGTGCCAGCAGTGTTGGGAAGGGGACCTACGAGCAGTACTTC
V: TRBV7-2
D: .
size: .
J: TRBJ2-7

CDR3: CASSPPLAGGPSSYNEQFF
DNA: TGTGCCAGCAGCCCTCCCCTAGCGGGGGGTCCAAGCTCCTACAATGAGCAGTTCTTC
V: TRBV9
D: TRBD2
size: .
J: TRBJ2-1

CDR3: CASSQEFHRTGNEKLFF
DNA: TGTGCCAGCAGCCAAGAATTTCACAGGACAGGCAATGAAAAACTGTTTTTT
V: TRBV4-2
D: TRBD1
size: .
J: TRBJ1-4

CDR3: CASSQIGDGGHGYTF
DNA: TGCGCCAGCAGCCAAATAGGGGACGGAGGGCATGGCTACACCTTC
V: TRBV4-1
D: .
size: .
J: TRBJ1-2

CDR3: CASQKGDTQYF
DNA: TGTGCCAGCCAGAAAGGGGATACGCAGTATTTT
V: TRBV2
D: .
size: .
J: TRBJ2-3

CDR3: CASSLGTDPPYGYTF
DNA: TGTGCCAGCAGCTTGGGGACAGACCCGCCCTATGGCTACACCTTC
V: TRBV13
D: TRBD1
size: .
J: TRBJ1-2

CDR3: CASSVNGHRAFAGNTIYF
DNA: TGTGCCAGCAGTGTCAACGGTCACAGGGCCTTCGCTGGAAACACCATATATTTT
V: TRBV27
D: .
size: .
J: TRBJ1-3

CDR3: CASSRLATNEKLFF
DNA: TGTGCCAGCAGCCGGTTAGCAACTAATGAAAAACTGTTTTTT
V: TRBV14
D: .
size: few
J: TRBJ1-4

CDR3: CASGTGELGYTF
DNA: TGTGCCAGCGGGACAGGGGAACTCGGCTACACCTTC
V: TRBV11-1
D: TRBD1
size: .
J: TRBJ1-2

CDR3: CASSQVRSSYEQYF
DNA: TGCGCCAGCAGCCAAGTTCGGTCCTCCTACGAGCAGTACTTC
V: TRBV4-3
D: .
size: .
J: TRBJ2-7

CDR3: CASSPLSGTSGRGSYNEQFF
DNA: TGTGCCAGTAGTCCCCTATCCGGGACTAGCGGGAGAGGCTCCTACAATGAGCAGTTCTTC
V: TRBV19
D: TRBD2
size: .
J: TRBJ2-1

CDR3: CASSSPDRRYYEQYF
DNA: TGCGCCAGCAGCAGCCCGGACAGGAGGTACTACGAGCAGTACTTC
V: TRBV5-1
D: TRBD1
size: .
J: TRBJ2-7

CDR3: CASSLVPGTLSNQPQHF
DNA: TGTGCCAGCAGCTTGGTGCCGGGGACCCTAAGCAATCAGCCCCAGCATTTT
V: TRBV5-8
D: .
size: .
J: TRBJ1-5

CDR3: CASSDLGYTF
DNA: TGTGCCAGCAGTGATCTCGGCTACACCTTC
V: TRBV25-1
D: .
size: once
J: TRBJ1-2

CDR3: CAISEGQGNYGYTF
DNA: TGTGCCATCAGTGAGGGACAGGGGAACTATGGCTACACCTTC
V: TRBV10-3
D: TRBD1
size: .
J: TRBJ1-2

CDR3: CASSSQGGGINEKLFF
DNA: TGCGCCAGCAGCTCGCAGGGTGGGGGAATTAATGAAAAACTGTTTTTT
V: TRBV5-1
D: .
size: .
J: TRBJ1-4

CDR3: CASSSGGTGELFF
DNA: TGTGCCAGCAGCTCGGGAGGAACCGGGGAGCTGTTTTTT
V: TRBV7-9
D: TRBD2
size: .
J: TRBJ2-2

CDR3: CASSQDPVSNQPQHF
DNA: TGTGCCAGCAGCCAAGATCCGGTTAGCAATCAGCCCCAGCATTTT
V: TRBV4-2
D: .
size: .
J: TRBJ1-5

CDR3: CASSESGMNTGELFF
DNA: TGTGCCAGCAGTGAATCCGGGATGAACACCGGGGAGCTGTTTTTT
V: TRBV2
D: .
size: .
J: TRBJ2-2

CDR3: CASRRGDYEQYF
DNA: TGTGCCAGCAGGCGGGGAGACTACGAGCAGTACTTC
V: TRBV28
D: .
size: .
J: TRBJ2-7

CDR3: CASSEGIYGYTF
DNA: TGTGCCAGCAGTGAAGGAATCTATGGCTACACCTTC
V: TRBV25-1
D: .
size: .
J: TRBJ1-2

CDR3: CASSFLRVAGGPGETQYF
DNA: TGTGCCAGCAGTTTCCTCAGGGTAGCGGGGGGGCCGGGAGAGACCCAGTACTTC
V: TRBV27
D: TRBD2
size: .
J: TRBJ2-5

CDR3: CASNPRGTGVLNTEAFF
DNA: TGCGCCAGCAACCCACGTGGGACAGGGGTTCTGAACACTGAAGCTTTCTTT
V: TRBV5-1
D: TRBD1
size: .
J: TRBJ1-1

CDR3: CASSAASGGAADTQYF
DNA: TGTGCCAGCAGTGCAGCTAGCGGGGGGGCTGCAGATACGCAGTATTTT
V: TRBV2
D: TRBD2
size: .
J: TRBJ2-3

CDR3: CASSSSRASTEAFF
DNA: TGTGCCAGCAGCTCGAGTAGGGCGAGCACTGAAGCTTTCTTT
V: TRBV13
D: .
size: .
J: TRBJ1-1

CDR3: CASSVGSGGAKSTDTQYF
DNA: TGTGCCAGCAGCGTAGGTTCGGGGGGGGCCAAAAGCACAGATACGCAGTATTTT
V: TRBV9
D: TRBD2
size: .
J: TRBJ2-3

CDR3: CASSFPGVNTEAFF
DNA: TGCGCCAGCAGCTTTCCGGGGGTGAACACTGAAGCTTTCTTT
V: TRBV5-1
D: .
size: .
J: TRBJ1-1

CDR3: CASSLGQVGTEAFF
DNA: TGTGCCAGCAGCTTAGGACAGGTAGGCACTGAAGCTTTCTTT
V: TRBV11-2
D: .
size: .
J: TRBJ1-1

CDR3: CASRNRGSGELFF
DNA: TGCGCCAGCAGGAACAGGGGGAGCGGGGAGCTGTTTTTT
V: TRBV2
D: TRBD1
size: .
J: TRBJ2-2

CDR3: CASSTVDYYNEQFF
DNA: TGTGCCAGCAGCACTGTTGACTACTACAATGAGCAGTTCTTC
V: TRBV7-2
D: .
size: .
J: TRBJ2-1

CDR3: CASSLANSGELFF
DNA: TGTGCCAGCAGCTTAGCGAACAGCGGGGAGCTGTTTTTT
V: TRBV7-9
D: .
size: .
J: TRBJ2-2

CDR3: CASSKAPGVCQPQHF
DNA: TGTGCCAGCAGCAAAGCGCCCGGGGTTTGTCAGCCCCAGCATTTT
V: TRBV21-1
D: .
size: .
J: TRBJ1-5

CDR3: CASRYQGNTEAFF
DNA: TGTGCCAGCAGATACCAGGGGAACACTGAAGCTTTCTTT
V: TRBV6-5
D: .
size: .
J: TRBJ1-1

CDR3: CASKLSGSTYEQYF
DNA: TGTGCCAGCAAGCTGTCAGGGAGTACCTACGAGCAGTACTTC
V: TRBV2
D: .
size: .
J: TRBJ2-7

CDR3: CASRVGLTGELFF
DNA: TGTGCCAGCAGGGTCGGCCTCACCGGGGAGCTGTTTTTT
V: TRBV2
D: .
size: .
J: TRBJ2-2

CDR3: CASSDPRGQVSYEQYF
DNA: TGCGCCAGCAGCGACCCCCGCGGACAGGTCTCCTACGAGCAGTACTTC
V: TRBV5-1
D: TRBD1
size: few
J: TRBJ2-7

CDR3: CASSSLTGDTEAFF
DNA: TGTGCCAGCAGTTCCCTAACAGGGGACACTGAAGCTTTCTTT
V: TRBV7-9
D: TRBD1
size: .
J: TRBJ1-1

CDR3: CASSSSRTGLGTDTQYF
DNA: TGTGCCAGCAGCTCGTCCAGGACAGGGCTCGGCACAGATACGCAGTATTTT
V: TRBV7-9
D: TRBD1
size: few
J: TRBJ2-3